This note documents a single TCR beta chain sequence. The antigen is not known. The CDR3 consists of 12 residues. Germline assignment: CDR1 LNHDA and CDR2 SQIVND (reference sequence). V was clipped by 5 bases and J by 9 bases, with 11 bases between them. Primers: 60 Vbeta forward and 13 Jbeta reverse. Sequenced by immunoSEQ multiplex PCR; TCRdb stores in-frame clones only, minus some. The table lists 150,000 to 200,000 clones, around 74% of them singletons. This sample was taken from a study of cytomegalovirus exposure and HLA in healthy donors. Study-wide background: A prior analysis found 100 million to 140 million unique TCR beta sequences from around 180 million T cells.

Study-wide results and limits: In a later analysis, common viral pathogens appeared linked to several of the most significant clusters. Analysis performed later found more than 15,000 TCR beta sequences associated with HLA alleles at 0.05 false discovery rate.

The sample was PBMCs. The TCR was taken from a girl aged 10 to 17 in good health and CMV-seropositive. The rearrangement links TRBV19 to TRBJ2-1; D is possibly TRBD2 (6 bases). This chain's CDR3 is CASSFLAREQFF. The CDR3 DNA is TGTGCCAGTAGTTTCCTAGCGCGTGAGCAGTTCTTC.